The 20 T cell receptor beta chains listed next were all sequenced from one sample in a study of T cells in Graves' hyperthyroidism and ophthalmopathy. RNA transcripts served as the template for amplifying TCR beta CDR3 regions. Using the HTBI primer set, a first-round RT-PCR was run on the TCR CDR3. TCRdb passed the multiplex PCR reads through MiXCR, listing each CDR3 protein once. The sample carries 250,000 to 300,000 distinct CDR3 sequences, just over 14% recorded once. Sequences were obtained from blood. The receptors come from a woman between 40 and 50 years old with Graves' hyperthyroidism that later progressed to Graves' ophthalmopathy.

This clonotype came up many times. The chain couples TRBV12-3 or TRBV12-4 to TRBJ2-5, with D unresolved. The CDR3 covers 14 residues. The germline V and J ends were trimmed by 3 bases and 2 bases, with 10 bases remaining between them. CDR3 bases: TGTGCCAGCAGTTTCACACAGCCGCAAGAGACCCAGTACTTC. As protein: CASSFTQPQETQYF.

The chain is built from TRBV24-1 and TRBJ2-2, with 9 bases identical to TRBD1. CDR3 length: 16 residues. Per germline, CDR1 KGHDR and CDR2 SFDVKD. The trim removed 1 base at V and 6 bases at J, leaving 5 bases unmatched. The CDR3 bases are TGTGCCACCAGTGATTTAAGACAGGGGGGGGCCGGGGAGCTGTTTTTT. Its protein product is CATSDLRQGGAGELFF.

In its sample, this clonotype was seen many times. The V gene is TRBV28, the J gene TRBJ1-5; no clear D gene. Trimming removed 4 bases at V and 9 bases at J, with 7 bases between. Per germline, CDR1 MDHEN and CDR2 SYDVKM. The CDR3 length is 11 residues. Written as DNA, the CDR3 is TGTGCCAGCAGTTCCTCTTGGCCCCAGCATTTT. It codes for CASSSSWPQHF.

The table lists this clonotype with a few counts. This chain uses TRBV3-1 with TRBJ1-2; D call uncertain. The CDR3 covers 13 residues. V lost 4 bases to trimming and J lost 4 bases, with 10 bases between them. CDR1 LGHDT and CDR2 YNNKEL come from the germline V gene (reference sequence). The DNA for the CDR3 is TGTGCCAGCAGCCCCGAAGGGTCCTATGGCTACACCTTC. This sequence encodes CASSPEGSYGYTF.

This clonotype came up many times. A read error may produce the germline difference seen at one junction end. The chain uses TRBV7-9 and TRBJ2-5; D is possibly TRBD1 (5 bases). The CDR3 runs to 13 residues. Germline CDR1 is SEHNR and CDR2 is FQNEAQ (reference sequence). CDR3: CTSSRRTQETQYF. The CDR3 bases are TGTACCAGCAGCCGACGGACACAAGAGACCCAGTACTTC.

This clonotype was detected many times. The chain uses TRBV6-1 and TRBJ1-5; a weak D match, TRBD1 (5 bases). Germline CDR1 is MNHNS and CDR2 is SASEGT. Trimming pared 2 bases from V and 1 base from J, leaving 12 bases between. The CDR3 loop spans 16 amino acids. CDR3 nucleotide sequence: TGTGCCAGCAGTGAATTTGGGGCGCAAAGCAATCAGCCCCAGCATTTT. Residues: CASSEFGAQSNQPQHF.

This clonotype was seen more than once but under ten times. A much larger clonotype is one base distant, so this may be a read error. The CDR3 reads CAWSPFGGSYGQYF. In DNA form, the CDR3 reads TGTGCCTGGAGTCCTTTTGGGGGCTCCTACGGGCAGTACTTC. The chain is built from TRBV30 and TRBJ2-7; D perhaps matches TRBD1 (6 bases). CDR3 length equals 14 residues. Germline CDR1 is GTSNPN and CDR2 is SVGIG (reference sequence).

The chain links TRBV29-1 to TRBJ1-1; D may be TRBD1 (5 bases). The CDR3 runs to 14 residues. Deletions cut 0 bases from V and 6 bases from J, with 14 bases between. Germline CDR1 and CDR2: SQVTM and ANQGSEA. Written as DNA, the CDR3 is TGCAGCGTTGAAGAGAACGTCGGGGGTCCTGAAGCTTTCTTT. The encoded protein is CSVEENVGGPEAFF.

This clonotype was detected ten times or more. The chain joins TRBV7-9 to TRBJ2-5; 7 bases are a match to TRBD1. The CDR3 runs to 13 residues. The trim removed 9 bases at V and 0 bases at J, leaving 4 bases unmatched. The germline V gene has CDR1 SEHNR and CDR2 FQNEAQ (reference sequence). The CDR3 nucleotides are TGTGCCAGGACAGGGAATGACCAAGAGACCCAGTACTTC. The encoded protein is CARTGNDQETQYF.

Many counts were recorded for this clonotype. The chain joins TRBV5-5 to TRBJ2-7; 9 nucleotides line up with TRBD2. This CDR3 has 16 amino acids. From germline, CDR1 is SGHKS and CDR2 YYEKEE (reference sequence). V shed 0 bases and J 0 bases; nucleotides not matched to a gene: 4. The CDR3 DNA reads TGTGCCAGCAGCTTGGTTCTAGCGGGAAGCTCCTACGAGCAGTACTTC. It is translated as CASSLVLAGSSYEQYF.

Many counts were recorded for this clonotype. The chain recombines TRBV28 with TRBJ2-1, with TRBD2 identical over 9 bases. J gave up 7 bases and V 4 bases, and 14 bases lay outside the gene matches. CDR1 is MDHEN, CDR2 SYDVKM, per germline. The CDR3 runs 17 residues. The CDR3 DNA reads TGTGCCAGCAGTTCGTCCATGGGCGGGAGGGCCAGGAATGAGCAGTTCTTC. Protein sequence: CASSSSMGGRARNEQFF.

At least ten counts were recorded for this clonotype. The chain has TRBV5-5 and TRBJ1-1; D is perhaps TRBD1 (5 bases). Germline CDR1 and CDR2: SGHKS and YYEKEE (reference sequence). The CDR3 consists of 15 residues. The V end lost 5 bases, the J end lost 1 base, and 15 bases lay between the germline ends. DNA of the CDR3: TGTGCCAGCAGTGGCCAGGGCATATCGAACACTGAAGCTTTCTTT. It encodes CASSGQGISNTEAFF.

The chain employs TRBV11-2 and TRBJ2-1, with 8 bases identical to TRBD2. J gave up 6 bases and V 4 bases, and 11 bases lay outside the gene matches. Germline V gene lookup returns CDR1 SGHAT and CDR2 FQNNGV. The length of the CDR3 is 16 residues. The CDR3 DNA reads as TGTGCCAGCAGCTCACGACGAGCGGGAGTGGTCAATGAGCAGTTCTTC. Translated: CASSSRRAGVVNEQFF.

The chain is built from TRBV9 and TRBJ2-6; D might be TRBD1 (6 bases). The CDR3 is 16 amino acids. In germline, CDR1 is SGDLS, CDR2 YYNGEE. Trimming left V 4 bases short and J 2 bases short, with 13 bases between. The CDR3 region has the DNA TGTGCCAGCAGCCCCCAAGGGGGTGCTGGGGCCAACGTCCTGACTTTC. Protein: CASSPQGGAGANVLTF.

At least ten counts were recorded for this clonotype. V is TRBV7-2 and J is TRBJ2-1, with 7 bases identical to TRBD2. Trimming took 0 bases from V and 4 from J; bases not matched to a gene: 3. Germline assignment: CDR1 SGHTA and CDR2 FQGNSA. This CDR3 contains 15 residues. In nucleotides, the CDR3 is TGTGCCAGCAGCTTAGCGGGGGGGTGGTACAATGAGCAGTTCTTC. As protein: CASSLAGGWYNEQFF.

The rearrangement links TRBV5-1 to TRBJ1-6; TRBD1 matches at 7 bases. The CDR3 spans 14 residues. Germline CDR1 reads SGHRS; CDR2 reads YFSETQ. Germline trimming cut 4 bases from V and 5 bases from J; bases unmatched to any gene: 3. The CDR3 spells CASSTGTDNSPLHF. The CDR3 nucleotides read TGCGCCAGCAGCACCGGGACAGATAATTCACCCCTCCACTTT.

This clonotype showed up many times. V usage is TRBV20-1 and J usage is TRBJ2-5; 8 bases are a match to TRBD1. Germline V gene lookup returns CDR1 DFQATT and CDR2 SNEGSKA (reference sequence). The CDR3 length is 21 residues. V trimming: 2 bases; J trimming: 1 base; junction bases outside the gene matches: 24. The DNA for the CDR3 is TGCAGTGCTAGAAGGATACCCAAGACAGGGGCGAATAGCGTACCCCAAGAGACCCAGTACTTC. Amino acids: CSARRIPKTGANSVPQETQYF.

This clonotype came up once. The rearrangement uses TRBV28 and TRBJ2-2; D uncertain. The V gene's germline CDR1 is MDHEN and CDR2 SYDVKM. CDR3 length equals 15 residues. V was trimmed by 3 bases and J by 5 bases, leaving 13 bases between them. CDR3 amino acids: CASSFPERRTGELFF. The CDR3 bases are TGTGCCAGCAGTTTCCCAGAGCGCAGAACCGGGGAGCTGTTTTTT.

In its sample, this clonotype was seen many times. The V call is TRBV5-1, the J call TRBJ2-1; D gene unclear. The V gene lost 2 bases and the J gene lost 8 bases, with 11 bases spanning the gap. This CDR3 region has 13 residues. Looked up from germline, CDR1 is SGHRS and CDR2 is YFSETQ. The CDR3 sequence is CASSFTPTYEQFF. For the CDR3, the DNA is TGCGCCAGCAGCTTTACCCCAACATATGAGCAGTTCTTC.

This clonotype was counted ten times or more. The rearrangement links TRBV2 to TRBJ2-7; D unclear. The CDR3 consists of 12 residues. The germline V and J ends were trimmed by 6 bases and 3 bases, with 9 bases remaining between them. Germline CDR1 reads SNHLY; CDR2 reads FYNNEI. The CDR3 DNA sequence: TGTGCCAGCAGACTCAATAGCTACGAGCAGTACTTC. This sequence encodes CASRLNSYEQYF.